This T cell receptor (beta chain) was sequenced in a study of CD8+ T cells in alopecia areata. Extraction of RNA preceded its reverse transcription into cDNA, which served as the sequencing template. Only in-frame clones appear in the TCRdb table, and some are missing; sequencing was by immunoSEQ multiplex PCR. The sample records about 42,000 clones, 50% to 70% being singletons. For this clone: Its cognate antigen is unknown.

General study points: Normal-skin resident alphabeta T cells also appear among scalp sample sequences. Scalp lesions, especially in alopecia totalis/universalis, had higher clonality than normal scalp.

The treatment denotes: oral pan-JAK inhibitor, 5-10 mg twice daily. Germline-derived CDR1 and CDR2 are MGHDK and SYGVNS. V was clipped by 5 bases and J by 8 bases, with 19 bases between them. CDR3 size: 15 residues. The sample was CD8+ T cells sorted from blood, taken at week 4, from a patient treated with tofacitinib. This clonotype was obtained from a human donor with alopecia areata. The gene calls are TRBV25-1 and TRBJ2-1; the D gene is possibly TRBD1 (7 bases). The chain's CDR3 is CASSFLTGTQDEQFF. The CDR3 nucleotides read TGTGCCAGCAGTTTTCTGACAGGGACTCAGGATGAGCAGTTCTTC.